This T cell receptor (beta chain) was captured in a study of cytomegalovirus exposure and HLA in healthy donors. Turning to the study itself: One earlier analysis, a look at approximately 180 million T cells, found some 100 million unique TCR beta sequences. Study results and limitations: The study put roughly 160 TCR beta chains on its list as cytomegalovirus-associated. The authors judged a highly shared variant cluster likely a sequencing artifact.

As for this clone: The target antigen is unknown.

Unrecorded immune exposure was likely among donors, who were nominally healthy when sampled. With 60 Vbeta and 13 Jbeta primers, the PCR was carried out. The assay was immunoSEQ multiplex PCR, and TCRdb's table has in-frame clones only and misses some. The sample has 120,000 or so clones, about 83% seen once; the top ten hold around 3.7%. Trimming pared 0 bases from V and 1 base from J, leaving 9 bases between. This CDR3 spans 15 amino acids. Germline V gives CDR1 MNHEY, CDR2 SVGAGI. Specimen: PBMCs. This receptor was obtained from a man aged 25-45 years in good health and CMV-seronegative. The chain employs TRBV6-5 and TRBJ1-1; D gene unclear. CDR3 protein: CASSYSSQANTEAFF. Here the CDR3 DNA reads TGTGCCAGCAGTTACTCGAGTCAGGCGAACACTGAAGCTTTCTTT.